The entry below describes one T cell receptor beta chain. This entry comes from a study of Ad26.COV2.S vaccination and SARS-CoV-2 variants. Unmatched junction bases numbered 3, after V lost 0 bases and J lost 6 bases. This CDR3 has 15 residues. CDR1 is LGHDT, CDR2 YNNKEL, per germline (reference sequence). Profiling relied on immunoSEQ multiplex PCR, and the TCRdb table lists in-frame clones only, not all of them. Of hundreds of thousands of clones listed, over 75% are singletons. As to treatment: about 20 received Ad26.COV2.S at low or high dose, single or two shots; about 5 received placebo; per-sample allocation not given. Material that was analyzed had been drawn on day 63 after the first vaccine or placebo injection.

The sample consisted of peripheral blood, taken in a trial of Ad26.COV2.S vaccine versus placebo. This clonotype originated in a person between 18 and 65 years old who received the Ad26.COV2.S COVID-19 vaccine or a placebo. This rearrangement joins TRBV3-1 (or the pseudogene TRBV3-2) to TRBJ2-1; TRBD2 matches 9 bases. CDR3 sequence reads: CASSQDGSGGNEQFF. The DNA for the CDR3 is TGTGCCAGCAGCCAAGACGGTAGCGGGGGCAATGAGCAGTTCTTC.